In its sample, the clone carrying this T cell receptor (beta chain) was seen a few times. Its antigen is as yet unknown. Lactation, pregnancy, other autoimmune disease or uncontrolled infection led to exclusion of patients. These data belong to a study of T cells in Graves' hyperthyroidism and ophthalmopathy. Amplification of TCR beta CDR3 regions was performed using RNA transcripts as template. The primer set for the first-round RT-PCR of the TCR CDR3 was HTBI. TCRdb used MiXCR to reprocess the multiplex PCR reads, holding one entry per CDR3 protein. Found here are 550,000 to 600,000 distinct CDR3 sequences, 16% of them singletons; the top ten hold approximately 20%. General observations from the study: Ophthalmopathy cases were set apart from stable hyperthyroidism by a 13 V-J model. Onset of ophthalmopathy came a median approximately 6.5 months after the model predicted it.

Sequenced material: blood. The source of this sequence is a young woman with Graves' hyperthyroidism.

The CDR3 DNA reads TGTGCCAGCAGCGACCAACTAGCGGGAAAAGTATTAAGCTCCTACAATGAGCAGTTCTTC. The encoded protein is CASSDQLAGKVLSSYNEQFF. The chain carries TRBV7-9 and TRBJ2-1, with 10 bases matching TRBD2. Germline V CDR1 and CDR2: SEHNR, FQNEAQ (reference sequence). After removal of 5 bases from V and 0 bases from J, the junction contained 16 bases not matched to a gene. This CDR3 has 20 residues. The full variable domain, completed using reference TRBV7-9 and TRBJ2-1, is DTGVSQNPRHKITKRGQNVTFRCDPISEHNRLYWYRQTLGQGPEFLTYFQNEAQLEKSRLLSDRFSAERPKGSFSTLEIQRTEQGDSAMYLCASSDQLAGKVLSSYNEQFFGPGTRLTVL.